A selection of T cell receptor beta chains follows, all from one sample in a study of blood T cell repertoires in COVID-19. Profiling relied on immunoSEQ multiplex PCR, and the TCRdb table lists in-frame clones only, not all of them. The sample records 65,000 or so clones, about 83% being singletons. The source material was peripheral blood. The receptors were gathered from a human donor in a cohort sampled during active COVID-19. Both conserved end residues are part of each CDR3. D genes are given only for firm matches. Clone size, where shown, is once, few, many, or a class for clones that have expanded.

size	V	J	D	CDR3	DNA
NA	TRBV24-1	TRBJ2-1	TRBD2	CATSDPGTAIGTSGSSYNEQFF	TGTGCCACCAGTGATCCCGGGACAGCGATTGGGACTAGCGGGAGCTCCTACAATGAGCAGTTCTTC
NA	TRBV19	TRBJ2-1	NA	CASSTGASYNEQFF	TGTGCCAGTAGTACAGGGGCCTCCTACAATGAGCAGTTCTTC
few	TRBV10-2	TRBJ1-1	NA	CASSDPPSTVNTEAFF	TGCGCCAGCAGTGACCCCCCCTCGACAGTGAACACTGAAGCTTTCTTT
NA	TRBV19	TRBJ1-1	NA	CASSPWLSRSNTEAFF	TGTGCCAGTAGTCCCTGGTTAAGCAGGTCGAACACTGAAGCTTTCTTT
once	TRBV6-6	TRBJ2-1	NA	CASSYLRGPHNEQFF	TGTGCCAGCAGTTACCTTAGGGGCCCCCACAATGAGCAGTTCTTC
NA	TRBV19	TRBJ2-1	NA	CASSITVRGLNEQFF	TGTGCCAGTAGTATCACTGTCAGGGGTTTGAATGAGCAGTTCTTC
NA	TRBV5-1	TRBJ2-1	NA	CASSLREWSYNEQFF	TGCGCCAGCAGCTTGAGGGAGTGGTCCTACAATGAGCAGTTCTTC
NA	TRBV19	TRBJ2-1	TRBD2	CASSIPSGSSYNEQFF	TGTGCCAGTAGTATCCCTAGCGGTAGCTCCTACAATGAGCAGTTCTTC
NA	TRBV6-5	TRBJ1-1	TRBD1	CASSLRGQDTEAFF	TGTGCCAGCAGTCTCAGGGGGCAGGATACTGAAGCTTTCTTT
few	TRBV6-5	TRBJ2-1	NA	CASSIRDSPREQFF	TGTGCCAGCAGTATTCGGGACTCTCCCCGCGAGCAGTTCTTC
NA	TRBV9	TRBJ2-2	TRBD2	CASSSAGLAGVAGELFF	TGTGCCAGCAGCTCCGCCGGACTAGCGGGAGTCGCCGGGGAGCTGTTTTTT
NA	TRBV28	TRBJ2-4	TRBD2	CASSPPRGGAKNIQYF	TGTGCCAGCAGCCCTCCGAGGGGAGGGGCCAAAAACATTCAGTACTTC
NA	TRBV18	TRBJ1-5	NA	CASSPPGTRQNSNQPQHF	TGTGCCAGCTCACCACCGGGCACCCGACAGAATAGCAATCAGCCCCAGCATTTT
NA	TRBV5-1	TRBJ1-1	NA	CASSLDPDSEAFF	TGCGCCAGCAGCTTGGACCCCGACAGTGAAGCTTTCTTT
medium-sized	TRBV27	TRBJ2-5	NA	CASSPQVWETQYF	TGTGCCAGCAGTCCGCAGGTTTGGGAGACCCAGTACTTC
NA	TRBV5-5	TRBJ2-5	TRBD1	CASSPLVGGYETQYF	TGTGCCAGCAGCCCCCTGGTAGGGGGCTATGAGACCCAGTACTTC